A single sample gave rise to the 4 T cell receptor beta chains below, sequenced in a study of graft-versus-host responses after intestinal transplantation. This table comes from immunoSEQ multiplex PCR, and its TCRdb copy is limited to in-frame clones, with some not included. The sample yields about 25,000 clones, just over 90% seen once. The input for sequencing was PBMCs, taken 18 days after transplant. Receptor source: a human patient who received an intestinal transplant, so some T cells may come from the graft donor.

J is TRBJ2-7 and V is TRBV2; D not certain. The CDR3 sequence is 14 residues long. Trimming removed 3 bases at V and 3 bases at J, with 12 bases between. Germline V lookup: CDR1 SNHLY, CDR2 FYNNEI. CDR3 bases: TGTGCCAGCAGTGAGTCTCGGACCATCTACGAGCAGTACTTC. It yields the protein CASSESRTIYEQYF.

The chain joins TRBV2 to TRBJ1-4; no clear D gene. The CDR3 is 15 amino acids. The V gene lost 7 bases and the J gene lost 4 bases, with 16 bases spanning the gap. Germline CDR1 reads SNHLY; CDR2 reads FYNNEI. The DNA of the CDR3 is TGTGCCAGCATCGGTGACCTCGGACTTAATGAAAAACTGTTTTTT. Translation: CASIGDLGLNEKLFF.

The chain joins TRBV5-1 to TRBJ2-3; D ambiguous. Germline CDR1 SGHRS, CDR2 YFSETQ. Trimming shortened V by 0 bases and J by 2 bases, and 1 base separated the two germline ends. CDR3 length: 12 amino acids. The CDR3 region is CASSLDTDTQYF. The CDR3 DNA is TGCGCCAGCAGCTTGGACACAGATACGCAGTATTTT.

This chain's CDR3 is CASSEGTYEQYF. The DNA of the CDR3 is TGTGCCAGCAGTGAGGGGACATACGAGCAGTACTTC. The rearrangement joins TRBV2 to TRBJ2-7, with a tentative D call TRBD1 (6 bases). V was trimmed by 3 bases and J by 4 bases, leaving 7 bases between them. The CDR3 extends over 12 amino acids. The germline V gene encodes CDR1 SNHLY and CDR2 FYNNEI. Variable domain in full (rest from reference TRBV2 and TRBJ2-7): EPEVTQTPSHQVTQMGQEVILRCVPISNHLYFYWYRQILGQKVEFLVSFYNNEISEKSEIFDDQFSVERPDGSNFTLKIRSTKLEDSAMYFCASSEGTYEQYFGPGTRLTVT.